The 13 T cell receptor beta chains given below trace back to one sample, sequenced in a study of T cells in Graves' hyperthyroidism and ophthalmopathy. It was RNA transcripts that yielded the amplified TCR beta CDR3 regions. The study used the HTBI primer set for a first-round RT-PCR of the TCR CDR3. TCRdb independently ran MiXCR on the multiplex PCR reads; one entry per CDR3 protein. The sample includes about 300,000 distinct CDR3 sequences, around a fifth of them seen just once. The specimen was blood. The receptors derive from a man aged 45-65 years with Graves' ophthalmopathy.

This chain connects TRBV20-1 to TRBJ2-1; D perhaps matches TRBD2 (5 bases). The germline CDR1 and CDR2 sequences are DFQATT and SNEGSKA (reference sequence). The CDR3 has 15 amino acids. Between the trimmed V and J ends, which lost 3 bases and 7 bases, there was a span of 19 bases. CDR3 coding DNA: TGCAGTGCTAGCTCTCCGGGATCGGCCGTAAATGAGCAGTTCTTC. Amino acids: CSASSPGSAVNEQFF.

CDR3 residues: CASSSRPSGNYNEQFF. CDR3 bases: TGTGCCAGCAGTTCTCGGCCTAGCGGCAATTACAATGAGCAGTTCTTC. The chain links TRBV27 to TRBJ2-1; 7 nucleotides match TRBD2. This CDR3 contains 16 residues. CDR1 MNHEY and CDR2 SMNVEV come from the germline V gene (reference sequence). The V segment lost 4 bases and the J segment 4 bases; nucleotides outside the gene matches: 10.

This chain uses TRBV5-5 with TRBJ2-7; D might be TRBD1 (7 bases). Looked up from germline, CDR1 is SGHKS and CDR2 is YYEKEE (reference sequence). This CDR3 region has 15 residues. Trimming stripped 4 bases from V and 1 base from J, with 15 bases between. In DNA form, the CDR3 reads TGTGCCAGCAGCCTGACCCAGGGGGGATCCTACGAGCAGTACTTC. Protein: CASSLTQGGSYEQYF.

This chain joins TRBV6-1 and TRBJ1-4; the match to TRBD1 covers 9 bases. Germline CDR1 and CDR2: MNHNS and SASEGT. Trimming cost V 2 bases and J 7 bases; bases outside gene matches: 11. CDR3 length: 17 amino acids. The CDR3 here is CASSECLSGTGSEKLFF. The CDR3 DNA is TGTGCCAGCAGTGAATGTCTCTCCGGGACAGGGAGTGAAAAACTGTTTTTT.

CDR3 loop: CASSLAPGTAGNTIYF. As DNA, the CDR3 is TGTGCCAGCAGCTTAGCCCCCGGGACAGCTGGAAACACCATATATTTT. The chain employs TRBV7-2 and TRBJ1-3; 7 nucleotides match TRBD1. Trimming removed 0 bases from V and 2 bases from J; junction bases left unmatched: 4. There are 16 residues in the CDR3. From germline, CDR1 is SGHTA and CDR2 FQGNSA.

Many counts were recorded for this clonotype. The genes are TRBV9 and TRBJ2-1; TRBD2 agrees at 10 bases. The CDR3 contains 15 residues. Germline V gene lookup returns CDR1 SGDLS and CDR2 YYNGEE. J lost 4 bases, V lost 4 bases, and 5 bases had no gene match. CDR3 amino acids: CASSREAGGYNEQFF. As DNA, the CDR3 is TGTGCCAGCAGCCGAGAAGCGGGAGGGTACAATGAGCAGTTCTTC.

This clonotype has a count of ten or more. The chain uses TRBV20-1 and TRBJ2-1; maybe TRBD2 (5 bases). The germline CDR1 and CDR2 sequences are DFQATT and SNEGSKA (reference sequence). The CDR3 covers 16 residues. Trimming took 3 bases from V and 3 from J, leaving 18 bases between them. The CDR3 spells CSASGLAASLYNEQFF. In DNA form, the CDR3 reads TGCAGTGCTAGCGGCCTAGCCGCATCACTCTACAATGAGCAGTTCTTC.

This clonotype was counted a few times. The rearrangement links TRBV18 to TRBJ2-2, with a weak D call TRBD2 (5 bases). The V end was cut by 3 bases, the J end by 6 bases, with 11 bases between. The CDR3 is 14 residues long. Germline-derived CDR1 and CDR2 are KGHSH and LQKENI. CDR3 bases: TGTGCCAGCTCACCGCGGCAGGAGGCCGGGGAGCTGTTTTTT. Translation: CASSPRQEAGELFF.

This clonotype has just a few counts. The V gene is TRBV6-1, the J gene TRBJ1-2, with 7 bases identical to TRBD1. V was pared by 10 bases and J by 6 bases, with 17 bases of the junction left unmatched. The CDR3 is made up of 15 amino acids. Per the germline V gene, CDR1 is MNHNS and CDR2 is SASEGT. Here the CDR3 DNA reads TGTGCCACCAAAATTAAGACCGGGACAGCACATGGCTACACCTTC. Translated: CATKIKTGTAHGYTF.

This clonotype was picked up one time. The chain uses TRBV5-1 and TRBJ2-7; the D gene could be TRBD1 or TRBD2 (6 bases each). From germline, CDR1 is SGHRS and CDR2 YFSETQ. The CDR3 has 13 residues. The V end lost 3 bases, the J end lost 7 bases, and 14 bases lay between the germline ends. The CDR3 bases are TGCGCCAGCAGCTCCCCGGGGGACAATGAGCAGTACTTC. Its protein is CASSSPGDNEQYF.

This clonotype was counted many times. V gene TRBV2 combines with J gene TRBJ1-1; a possible D gene is TRBD1 (5 bases). This CDR3 has 15 amino acids. Germline V gene data show CDR1 as SNHLY and CDR2 as FYNNEI. Trimming stripped 4 bases from V and 4 bases from J, with 16 bases between. CDR3 sequence reads: CASSVGQGRTTEAFF. The CDR3 DNA sequence: TGTGCCAGCAGTGTGGGTCAGGGACGGACCACTGAAGCTTTCTTT. Based on the CDR3 plus reference TRBV2 and TRBJ1-1, the full variable domain is EPEVTQTPSHQVTQMGQEVILRCVPISNHLYFYWYRQILGQKVEFLVSFYNNEISEKSEIFDDQFSVERPDGSNFTLKIRSTKLEDSAMYFCASSVGQGRTTEAFFGQGTRLTVV.

The V gene is TRBV20-1, the J gene TRBJ2-7; unclear D gene. The CDR3 length is 13 residues. CDR1 is DFQATT, CDR2 SNEGSKA, per germline (reference sequence). Trimming took 4 bases from V and 2 from J, leaving 12 bases between them. The chain's CDR3 is CSAINPITYEQYF. As DNA, the CDR3 is TGCAGTGCTATTAACCCCATTACCTACGAGCAGTACTTC.

This clonotype showed up many times. The chain couples TRBV19 to TRBJ2-7; D call uncertain. CDR1 and CDR2 (germline): LNHDA, SQIVND (reference sequence). This CDR3 contains 11 residues. The V end was cut by 6 bases, the J end by 6 bases, with 9 bases between. This CDR3 reads CASSGSAEQYF. The DNA of the CDR3 is TGTGCCAGTAGCGGTTCGGCCGAGCAGTACTTC.